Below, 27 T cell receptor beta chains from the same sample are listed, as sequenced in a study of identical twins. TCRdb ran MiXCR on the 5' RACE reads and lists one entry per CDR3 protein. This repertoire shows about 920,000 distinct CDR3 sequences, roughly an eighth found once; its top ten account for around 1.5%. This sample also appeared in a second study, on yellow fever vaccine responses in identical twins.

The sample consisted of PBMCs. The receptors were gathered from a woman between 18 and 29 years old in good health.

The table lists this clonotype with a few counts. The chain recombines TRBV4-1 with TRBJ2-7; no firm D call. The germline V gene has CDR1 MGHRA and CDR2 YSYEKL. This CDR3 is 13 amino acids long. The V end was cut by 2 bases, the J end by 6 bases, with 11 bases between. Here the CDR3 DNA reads TGCGCCAGCAGCCAAATAGGGCTACGCGAGCAGTACTTC. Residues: CASSQIGLREQYF.

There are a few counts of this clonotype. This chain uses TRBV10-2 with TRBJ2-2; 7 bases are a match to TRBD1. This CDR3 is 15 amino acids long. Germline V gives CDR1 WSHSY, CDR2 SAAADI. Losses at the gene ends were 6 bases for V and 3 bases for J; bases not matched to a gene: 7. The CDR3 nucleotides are TGCGCCAGCAGAACTACCGGGACAGACACCGGGGAGCTGTTTTTT. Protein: CASRTTGTDTGELFF.

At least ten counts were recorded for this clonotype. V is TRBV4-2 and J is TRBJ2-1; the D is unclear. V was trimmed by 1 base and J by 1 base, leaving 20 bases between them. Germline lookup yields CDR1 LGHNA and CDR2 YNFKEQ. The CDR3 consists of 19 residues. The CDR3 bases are TGTGCCAGCAGCCAAGGGGATGGGGTGGGTAGTCCTTCCTACAATGAGCAGTTCTTC. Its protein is CASSQGDGVGSPSYNEQFF.

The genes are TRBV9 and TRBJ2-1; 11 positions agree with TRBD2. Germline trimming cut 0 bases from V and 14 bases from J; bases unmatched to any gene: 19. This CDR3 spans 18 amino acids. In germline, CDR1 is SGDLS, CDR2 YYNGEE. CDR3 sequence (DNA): TGTGCCAGCAGCGTAGATAGTCTAGCGGGGGGCCACCGATCAGTCGAGTTCTTC. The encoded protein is CASSVDSLAGGHRSVEFF.

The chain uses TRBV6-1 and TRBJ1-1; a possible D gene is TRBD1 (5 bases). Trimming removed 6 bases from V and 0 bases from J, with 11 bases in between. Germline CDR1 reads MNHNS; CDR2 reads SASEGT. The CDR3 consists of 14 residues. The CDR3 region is CASRGDRLNTEAFF. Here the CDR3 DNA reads TGTGCCAGCAGAGGTGACAGACTGAACACTGAAGCTTTCTTT.

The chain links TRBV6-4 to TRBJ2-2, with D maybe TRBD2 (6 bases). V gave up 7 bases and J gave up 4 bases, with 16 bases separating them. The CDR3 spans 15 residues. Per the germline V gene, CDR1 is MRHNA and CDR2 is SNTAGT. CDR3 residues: CASTADGSGTGELFF. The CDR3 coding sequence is TGTGCCAGCACCGCAGACGGGAGCGGCACCGGGGAGCTGTTTTTT.

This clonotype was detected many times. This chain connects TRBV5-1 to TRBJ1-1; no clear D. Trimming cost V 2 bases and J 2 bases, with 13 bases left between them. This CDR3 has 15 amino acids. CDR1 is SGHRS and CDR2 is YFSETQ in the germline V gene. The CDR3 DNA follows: TGCGCCAGCAGCTTCGCTCCATTTGAAAACACTGAAGCTTTCTTT. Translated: CASSFAPFENTEAFF.

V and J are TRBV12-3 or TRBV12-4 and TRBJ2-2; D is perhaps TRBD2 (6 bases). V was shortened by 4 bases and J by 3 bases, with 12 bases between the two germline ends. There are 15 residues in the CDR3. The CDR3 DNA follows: TGTGCCAGCAGTTCCAGGTGGAGGGACACCGGGGAGCTGTTTTTT. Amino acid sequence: CASSSRWRDTGELFF.

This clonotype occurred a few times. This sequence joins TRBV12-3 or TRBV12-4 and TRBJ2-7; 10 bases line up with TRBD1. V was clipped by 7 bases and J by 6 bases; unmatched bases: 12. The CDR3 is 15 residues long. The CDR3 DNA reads TGTGCCAGCACTAATGGGGGGACAGGGGCGCTCGAGCAGTACTTC. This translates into CASTNGGTGALEQYF.

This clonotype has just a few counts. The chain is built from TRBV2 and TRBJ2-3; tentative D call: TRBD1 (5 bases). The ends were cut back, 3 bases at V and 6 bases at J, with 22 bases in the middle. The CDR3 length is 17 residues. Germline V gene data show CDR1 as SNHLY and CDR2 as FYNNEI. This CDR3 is CASSDSDTHSKGDTQYF. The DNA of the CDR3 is TGTGCCAGCAGTGATTCAGACACCCATTCCAAGGGGGATACGCAGTATTTT.

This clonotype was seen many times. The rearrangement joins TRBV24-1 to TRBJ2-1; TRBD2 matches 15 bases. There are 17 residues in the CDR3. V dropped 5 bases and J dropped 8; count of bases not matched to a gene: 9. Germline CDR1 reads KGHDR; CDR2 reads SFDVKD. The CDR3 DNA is TGTGCCACCAGTGTCCTTGGACTAGCGGGAGGGCCTCATGAGCAGTTCTTC. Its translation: CATSVLGLAGGPHEQFF.

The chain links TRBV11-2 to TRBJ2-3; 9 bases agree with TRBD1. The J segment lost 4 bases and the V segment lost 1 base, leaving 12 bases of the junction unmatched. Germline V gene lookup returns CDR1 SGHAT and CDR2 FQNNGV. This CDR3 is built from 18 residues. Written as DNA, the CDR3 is TGTGCCAGCAGCTTAGGGAACCTCGGGACAGGGTTCCCAGATACGCAGTATTTT. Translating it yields CASSLGNLGTGFPDTQYF. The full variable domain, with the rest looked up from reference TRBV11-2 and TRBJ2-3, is EAGVAQSPRYKIIEKRQSVAFWCNPISGHATLYWYQQILGQGPKLLIQFQNNGVVDDSQLPKDRFSAERLKGVDSTLKIQPAKLEDSAVYLCASSLGNLGTGFPDTQYFGPGTRLTVL.

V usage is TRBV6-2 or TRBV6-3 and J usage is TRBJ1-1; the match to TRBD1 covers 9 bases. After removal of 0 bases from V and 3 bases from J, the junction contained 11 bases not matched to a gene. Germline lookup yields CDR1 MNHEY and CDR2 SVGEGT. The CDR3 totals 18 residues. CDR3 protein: CASSYSIGYGTGHTEAFF. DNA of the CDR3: TGTGCCAGCAGTTACTCAATCGGCTACGGGACAGGGCACACTGAAGCTTTCTTT.

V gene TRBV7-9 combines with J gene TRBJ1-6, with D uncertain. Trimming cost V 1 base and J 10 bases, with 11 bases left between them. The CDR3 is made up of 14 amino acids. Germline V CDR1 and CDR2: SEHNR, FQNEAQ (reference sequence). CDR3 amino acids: CASSLGGLESPLHF. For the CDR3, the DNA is TGTGCCAGCAGCTTAGGAGGGCTGGAGTCACCCCTCCACTTT.

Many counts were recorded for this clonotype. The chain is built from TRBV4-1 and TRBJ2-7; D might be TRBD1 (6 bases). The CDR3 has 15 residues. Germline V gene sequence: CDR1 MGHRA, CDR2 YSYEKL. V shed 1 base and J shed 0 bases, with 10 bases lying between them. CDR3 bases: TGCGCCAGCAGCCAAGGTCCAGGGGTCTCCTACGAGCAGTACTTC. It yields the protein CASSQGPGVSYEQYF.

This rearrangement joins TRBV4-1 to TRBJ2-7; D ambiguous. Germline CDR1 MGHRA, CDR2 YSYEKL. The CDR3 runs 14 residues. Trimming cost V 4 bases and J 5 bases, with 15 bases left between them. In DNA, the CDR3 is TGCGCCAGCAGCCTGGTGGAGAATGACAACGAGCAGTACTTC. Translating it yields CASSLVENDNEQYF.

The CDR3 loop reads CATSDYRDRGNEQFF. The DNA for the CDR3 is TGTGCCACCAGTGACTACCGGGACAGGGGGAATGAGCAGTTCTTC. The gene calls are TRBV24-1 and TRBJ2-1; 11 positions agree with TRBD1. The CDR3 sequence is 15 residues long. CDR1 is KGHDR and CDR2 is SFDVKD in the germline V gene. After removal of 4 bases from V and 7 bases from J, the junction contained 5 bases not matched to a gene.

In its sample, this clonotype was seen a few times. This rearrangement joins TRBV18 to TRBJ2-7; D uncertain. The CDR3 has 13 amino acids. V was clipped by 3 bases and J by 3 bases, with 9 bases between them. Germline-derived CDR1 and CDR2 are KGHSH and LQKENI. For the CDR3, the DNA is TGTGCCAGCTCACCCAGTGGCAGCTACGAGCAGTACGTC. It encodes CASSPSGSYEQYV.

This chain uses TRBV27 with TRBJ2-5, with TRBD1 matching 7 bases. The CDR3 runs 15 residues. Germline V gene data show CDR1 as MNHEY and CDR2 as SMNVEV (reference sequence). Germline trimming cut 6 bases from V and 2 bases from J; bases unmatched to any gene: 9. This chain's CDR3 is CASSPGQARQETQYF. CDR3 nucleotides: TGTGCCAGCAGCCCCGGACAGGCTCGTCAAGAGACCCAGTACTTC.

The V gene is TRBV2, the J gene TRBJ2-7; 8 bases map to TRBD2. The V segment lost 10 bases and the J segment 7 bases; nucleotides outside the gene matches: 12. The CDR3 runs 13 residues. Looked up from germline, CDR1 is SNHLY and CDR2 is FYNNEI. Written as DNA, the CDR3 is TGTGCCACGGGGGGGACGGCACTTGGAGAGCAGTACTTC. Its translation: CATGGTALGEQYF.

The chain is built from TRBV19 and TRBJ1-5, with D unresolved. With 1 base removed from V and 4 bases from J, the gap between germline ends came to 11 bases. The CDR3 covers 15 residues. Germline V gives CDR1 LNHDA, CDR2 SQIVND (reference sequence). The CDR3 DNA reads TGTGCCAGTAGTATAGCCCCCACCCCGAATCAGCCCCAGCATTTT. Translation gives CASSIAPTPNQPQHF.

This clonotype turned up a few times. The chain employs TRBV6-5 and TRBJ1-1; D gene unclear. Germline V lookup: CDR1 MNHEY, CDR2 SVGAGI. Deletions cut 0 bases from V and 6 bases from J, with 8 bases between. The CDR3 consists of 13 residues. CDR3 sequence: CASSYSISSEAFF. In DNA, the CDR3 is TGTGCCAGCAGTTACTCGATAAGCTCTGAAGCTTTCTTT.

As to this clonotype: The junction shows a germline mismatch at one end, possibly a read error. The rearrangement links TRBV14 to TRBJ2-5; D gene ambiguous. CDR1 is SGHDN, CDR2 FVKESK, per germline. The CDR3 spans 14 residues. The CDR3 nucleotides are TGTGCCAGCAGCCAAGATTCGGCCAAAGAGGCCCAGTACTTC. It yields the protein CASSQDSAKEAQYF. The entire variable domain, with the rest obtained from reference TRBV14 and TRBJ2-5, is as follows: EAGVTQFPSHSVIEKGQTVTLRCDPISGHDNLYWYRRVMGKEIKFLLHFVKESKQDESGMPNNRFLAERTGGTYSTLKVQPAELEDSGVYFCASSQDSAKEAQYFGPGTRLLVL.

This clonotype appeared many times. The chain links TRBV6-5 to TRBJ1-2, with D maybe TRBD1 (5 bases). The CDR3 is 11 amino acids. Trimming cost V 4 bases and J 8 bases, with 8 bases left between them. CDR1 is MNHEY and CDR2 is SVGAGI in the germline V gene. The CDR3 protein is CASSSRDGYTF. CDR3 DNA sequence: TGTGCCAGCAGTTCCAGGGACGGCTACACCTTC.

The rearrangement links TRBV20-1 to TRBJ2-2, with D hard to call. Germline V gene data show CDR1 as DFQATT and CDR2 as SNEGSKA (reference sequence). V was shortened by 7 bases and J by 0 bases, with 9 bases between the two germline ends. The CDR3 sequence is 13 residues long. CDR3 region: CSGLKPNTGELFF. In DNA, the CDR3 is TGCAGTGGCCTGAAACCGAACACCGGGGAGCTGTTTTTT.

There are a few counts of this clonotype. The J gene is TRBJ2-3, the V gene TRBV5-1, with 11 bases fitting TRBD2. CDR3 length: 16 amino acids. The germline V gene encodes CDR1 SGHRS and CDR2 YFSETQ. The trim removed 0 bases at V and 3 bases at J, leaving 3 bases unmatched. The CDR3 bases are TGCGCCAGCAGCTTGGCGGGACTAGCGGAGACAGATACGCAGTATTTT. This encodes CASSLAGLAETDTQYF.

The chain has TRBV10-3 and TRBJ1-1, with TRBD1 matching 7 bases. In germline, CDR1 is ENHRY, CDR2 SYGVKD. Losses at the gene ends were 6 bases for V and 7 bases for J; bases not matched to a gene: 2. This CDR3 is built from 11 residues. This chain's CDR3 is CAISPGGEAFF. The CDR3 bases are TGTGCCATCAGCCCAGGGGGTGAAGCTTTCTTT.